The TCR beta chain under discussion was sequenced for a study of blood T cell repertoires in COVID-19. About the study: Researchers got acute and convalescent COVID-19 samples from the United States, Italy and Spain. The cDNA or gDNA used as material had been derived from T cells, B-cell-depleted T cells, or PBMCs.

Original handling: Amplification of reference gene primers was used by the study to estimate nucleated cell counts. The data were produced by immunoSEQ multiplex PCR, yet TCRdb's version contains in-frame clones alone and is incomplete. V, J and clone size are taken as reported in that table, and D and trimming were inferred from the DNA itself. This table holds tens of thousands of clones, 65% to 90% found once. The CDR3 is made up of 15 amino acids. Trimming shortened V by 6 bases and J by 2 bases, and 19 bases separated the two germline ends. Germline V lookup: CDR1 SQVTM, CDR2 ANQGSEA. The count of this clone is one.

This receptor was identified in a woman aged 55-75 years with acute or convalescent COVID-19. This rearrangement joins TRBV29-1 to TRBJ1-2, with a tentative D call TRBD1 (5 bases). Sequencing was carried out using peripheral blood. CDR3 DNA: TGCAGCGTCAAACCCGGGACTTCAACCAACTATGGCTACACCTTC. Residues: CSVKPGTSTNYGYTF.